These T cell receptor beta chains were read from a single sample in a study of CD8 T cells in Susac syndrome. TCRdb redid the calling of the immunoSEQ multiplex PCR reads with MiXCR, one entry per CDR3 protein. Counted here are about 120,000 distinct CDR3 sequences, about nine tenths occurring once; the ten biggest clones make up 0.14%. The sample taken for sequencing was CD4+ T cells from PBMCs. The receptors here all came from a human donor in good health. Each CDR3 is given with its conserved first and last residue. D genes are given only for firm matches. Some rows mark clone size as missing; the rest say once, few, many or name a class of expanded clone.

NA,16,TRBD2,TRBJ2-3,TRBV5-4,TGTGCCAGCAGCTTGTATACTAGCGGGGGCACAGATACGCAGTATTTT,CASSLYTSGGTDTQYF
NA,14,NA,TRBJ2-2,TRBV7-2,TGTGCCAGCAGCTGGGTCCAGGGGACCGGGGAGCTGTTTTTT,CASSWVQGTGELFF
NA,18,NA,TRBJ2-3,TRBV4-3,TGCGCCAGCAGCCTCGACCCCGGGGGTGCGGCTAGCACAGATACGCAGTATTTT,CASSLDPGGAASTDTQYF
once,16,NA,TRBJ2-1,TRBV4-1,TGCGCCAGCAGCCAAGTAGACATTTTCTCCTACAATGAGCAGTTCTTC,CASSQVDIFSYNEQFF
NA,15,NA,TRBJ1-5,TRBV7-9,TGTGCCAGCAGCTTAGGGCAGGGTCAAGATCAGCCCCAGCATTTT,CASSLGQGQDQPQHF
NA,14,NA,TRBJ1-1,TRBV5-1,TGCGCCAGCAGCTTGGGTCAGGGGACCACTGAAGCTTTCTTT,CASSLGQGTTEAFF
NA,15,NA,TRBJ2-4,TRBV12-3/TRBV12-4,TGTGCCAGCGAAGTCACCGGAGCCACCAAAAACATTCAGTACTTC,CASEVTGATKNIQYF
NA,15,NA,TRBJ2-2,TRBV5-4,TGTGCCAGCAGCCGGGGGACAGATATCACCGGGGAGCTGTTTTTT,CASSRGTDITGELFF
NA,16,TRBD1,TRBJ2-2,TRBV14,TGTGCCAGCAGCCAAGAACCCAGGGGGTGGACCGGGGAGCTGTTTTTT,CASSQEPRGWTGELFF
NA,14,TRBD1,TRBJ1-1,TRBV20-1,TGCAGTGCGCGGACAGGGACTATGAACACTGAAGCTTTCTTT,CSARTGTMNTEAFF
NA,17,NA,TRBJ1-1,TRBV18,TGTGCCAGCTCACCACGAATTGTTTCCGGAGCTGACGCTGAAGCTTTCTTT,CASSPRIVSGADAEAFF
NA,14,TRBD1,TRBJ1-2,TRBV28,TGTGCCAGCAGGATACCCGGACAGGGAGGAGGCTACACCTTC,CASRIPGQGGGYTF
NA,15,TRBD1,TRBJ2-7,TRBV5-6,TGTGCCAGCACCGAAATGGCAGGGGGCTCAAACGAGCAGTACTTC,CASTEMAGGSNEQYF
once,13,TRBD1,TRBJ2-7,TRBV5-4,TGTGCCAGCAGCCAAGACAGGGTGTACGAGCAGTACTTC,CASSQDRVYEQYF
few,13,NA,TRBJ2-7,TRBV9,TGTGCCAGCAGCGAAATTGACATTAGTGAGCAGTACTTC,CASSEIDISEQYF
NA,13,NA,TRBJ2-7,TRBV19,TGTGCCAGTAGTATGGGGCGGACTTACGAGCAGTACTTC,CASSMGRTYEQYF
NA,16,TRBD1,TRBJ1-1,TRBV9,TGTGCCAGCAGCGTAGATCCCTACAGGGGGAACACTGAAGCTTTCTTT,CASSVDPYRGNTEAFF
NA,15,TRBD1,TRBJ1-1,TRBV9,TGTGCCAGCAGCGTAGTAGGTAACAGGGGAACTGAAGCTTTCTTT,CASSVVGNRGTEAFF
NA,17,NA,TRBJ2-2,TRBV7-2,TGTGCCAGCAGTTCCGTACCACCGGGCCTGAACACCGGGGAGCTGTTTTTT,CASSSVPPGLNTGELFF
once,16,NA,TRBJ2-4,TRBV20-1,TGCAGTGCTATTCGGGACAGAGGGGGGGAGACAGACATTCAGTACTTC,CSAIRDRGGETDIQYF
few,15,NA,TRBJ2-7,TRBV7-2,TGTGCCAGCAGCTCGTTCAGGGTTGCGCGGGGCGAGCAATACTTC,CASSSFRVARGEQYF
NA,13,NA,TRBJ1-1,TRBV10-2,TGCGCCAGCAGAGAACAGGGCGACACTGAAGCTTTCTTT,CASREQGDTEAFF
NA,13,NA,TRBJ2-5,TRBV7-9,TGTGCCAGCGGACTGAGGGGGCAAGAGACCCAGTACTTC,CASGLRGQETQYF
once,16,NA,TRBJ1-5,TRBV12-3/TRBV12-4,TGTGCCAGCAGTAAGGTTGGACGAGAGGCCGGCAAGCCCCAGCATTTT,CASSKVGREAGKPQHF
NA,15,NA,TRBJ2-3,TRBV20-1,TGCAGTGCTACTACACCCCATATTCTGACAGATACGCAGTATTTT,CSATTPHILTDTQYF
NA,16,TRBD1,TRBJ1-1,TRBV4-3,TGCGCCAGCAGCCGCGGCCAACAGGGGGAGTTCACTGAAGCTTTCTTT,CASSRGQQGEFTEAFF
NA,16,NA,TRBJ2-3,TRBV29-1,TGCAGCGTTGAGAAGGTACCGGGGGACAGCCAAGATACGCAGTATTTT,CSVEKVPGDSQDTQYF
NA,10,NA,TRBJ1-4,TRBV20-1,TGCAGTGCCAGGCTTGAAAAACTGTTTTTT,CSARLEKLFF
NA,13,NA,TRBJ1-5,TRBV20-1,TGCAGTGCTAGGAAGGGGACTGATCAGCCCCAGCATTTT,CSARKGTDQPQHF
once,14,NA,TRBJ2-1,TRBV3-1,TGTGCCAGCAGCCAAGTACCGAGCTACAATGAGCAGTTCTTC,CASSQVPSYNEQFF
once,14,NA,TRBJ2-1,TRBV29-1,TGCAGCGTTCAAGCCGGGGGTTCCTACAATGAGCAGTTCTTC,CSVQAGGSYNEQFF
NA,15,NA,TRBJ2-1,TRBV14,TGTGCCAGCAGCCACTTCGGGATTGGAACAGATGAGCAGTTCTTC,CASSHFGIGTDEQFF
NA,15,TRBD1,TRBJ1-2,TRBV7-8,TGTGCCAGCAGCGGCGGGACAGGGGAGGTATGGGGCTACACCTTC,CASSGGTGEVWGYTF